This T cell receptor (beta chain) was retrieved from a study of blood T cell repertoires in COVID-19. Turning to the study itself: Acute-phase and convalescent COVID-19 samples originated in the United States, Italy and Spain. Sample material is recorded as cDNA or gDNA derived from T cells, B-cell-depleted T cells, or PBMCs.

Germline assignment: CDR1 SGHRS and CDR2 YFSETQ. The J segment lost 1 base and the V segment lost 0 bases, leaving 0 bases of the junction unmatched. CDR3 length: 14 residues. The authors' processing: Amplification from reference gene primers served as the basis for estimated nucleated cell counts. Measured with immunoSEQ multiplex PCR; TCRdb has only the in-frame clones, and not every one. V and J calls and clone size are as listed in that table; D and trimming were resolved from the DNA. Of more than 95,000 clones in the sample, more than 60% were seen once. Material for sequencing was peripheral blood. V is TRBV5-1 and J is TRBJ2-7; 8 bases agree with TRBD2. The TCR comes from an older man with acute or convalescent COVID-19. Here the CDR3 DNA reads TGCGCCAGCAGCTTGGCGGGGGGGTCCTACGAGCAGTACTTC. Amino acids: CASSLAGGSYEQYF.